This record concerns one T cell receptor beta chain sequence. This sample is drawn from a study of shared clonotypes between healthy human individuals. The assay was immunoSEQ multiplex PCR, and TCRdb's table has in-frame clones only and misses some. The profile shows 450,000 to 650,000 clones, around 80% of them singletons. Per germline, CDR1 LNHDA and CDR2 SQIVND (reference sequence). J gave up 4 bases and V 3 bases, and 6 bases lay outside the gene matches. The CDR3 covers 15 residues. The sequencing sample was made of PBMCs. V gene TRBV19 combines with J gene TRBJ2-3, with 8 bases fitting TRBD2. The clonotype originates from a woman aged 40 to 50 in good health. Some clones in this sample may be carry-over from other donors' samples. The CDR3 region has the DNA TGTGCCAGTAGTATTGGGCTAGCGGGCCCAGATACGCAGTATTTT. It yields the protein CASSIGLAGPDTQYF.